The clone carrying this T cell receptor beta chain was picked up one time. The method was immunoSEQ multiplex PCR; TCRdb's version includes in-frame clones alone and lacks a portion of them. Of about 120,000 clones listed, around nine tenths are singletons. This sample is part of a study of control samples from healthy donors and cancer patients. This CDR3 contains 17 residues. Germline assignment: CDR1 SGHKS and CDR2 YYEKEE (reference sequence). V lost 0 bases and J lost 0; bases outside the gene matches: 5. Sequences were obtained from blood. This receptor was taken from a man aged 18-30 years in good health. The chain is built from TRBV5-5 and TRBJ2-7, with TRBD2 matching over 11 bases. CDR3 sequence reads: CASSLALAGGFSYEQYF. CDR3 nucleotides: TGTGCCAGCAGCTTGGCCCTAGCGGGGGGATTCTCCTACGAGCAGTACTTC.